These T cell receptor beta chains were read from a single sample in a study of shared clonotypes between healthy human individuals. Assay: immunoSEQ multiplex PCR; the TCRdb copy retains only in-frame clones and omits some. The data contain around 2.1 million clones, about 93% of them singletons. The sample was naive CD8+ T cells from PBMCs. The source of these receptors is a man aged 18 to 35 in good health. Some clones in this sample may be carry-over from other donors' samples. Both conserved end residues are part of each CDR3. D genes are given only for firm matches.

CDR3nt: TGTGCCAGCAGCTCGTTCGGGGGGGAGCAGTTCTTC
CDR3aa: CASSSFGGEQFF
d_gene: TRBD2
v_gene: TRBV7-9
j_gene: TRBJ2-1

CDR3nt: TGTGCCAGCAGTTTATTACCCGGACAGGGTTTGAGCTCCTACAATGAGCAGTTCTTC
CDR3aa: CASSLLPGQGLSSYNEQFF
d_gene: TRBD1
v_gene: TRBV27
j_gene: TRBJ2-1

CDR3nt: TGTGCCAGCAGCTCTCGGGACAGCTACTATGGCTACACCTTC
CDR3aa: CASSSRDSYYGYTF
d_gene: TRBD1
v_gene: TRBV11-2
j_gene: TRBJ1-2

CDR3nt: TGCGCCAGCAGTGAAAATCTAAACTACGAGCAGTACTTC
CDR3aa: CASSENLNYEQYF
d_gene: NA
v_gene: TRBV10-1
j_gene: TRBJ2-7

CDR3nt: TGTGCCAGCAGCGTAGCGCGGGACAGGAACACTGAAGCTTTCTTT
CDR3aa: CASSVARDRNTEAFF
d_gene: TRBD1
v_gene: TRBV9
j_gene: TRBJ1-1

CDR3nt: TGCGCCAGCGGACCCCGGACTAGCGGTTCCTACGAGCAGTACTTC
CDR3aa: CASGPRTSGSYEQYF
d_gene: TRBD2
v_gene: TRBV5-1
j_gene: TRBJ2-7

CDR3nt: TGTGCCAGTTCCGCCAGACTTTCCTTCACAGATACGCAGTATTTT
CDR3aa: CASSARLSFTDTQYF
d_gene: NA
v_gene: TRBV19
j_gene: TRBJ2-3

CDR3nt: TGTGCCAGCAGCGTAGATGTGGGGGAAGGTCAGCCCCAGCATTTT
CDR3aa: CASSVDVGEGQPQHF
d_gene: NA
v_gene: TRBV9
j_gene: TRBJ1-5

CDR3nt: TGTGCCAGCAGTTTCCTAGGCGAAGACAATGAGCAGTTCTTC
CDR3aa: CASSFLGEDNEQFF
d_gene: NA
v_gene: TRBV28
j_gene: TRBJ2-1

CDR3nt: TGCGCCAGCAGCTGGCCCCTAGCGGCAAGTGATGAGCAGTTCTTC
CDR3aa: CASSWPLAASDEQFF
d_gene: TRBD2
v_gene: TRBV5-1
j_gene: TRBJ2-1